Detailed here is one TCR beta chain. Its antigen is not known. The CDR3 end is not reached by the read, which stops 3 residues before it; the germline J gene fills it in. The entry originates in a study of T cell clonality in common variable immunodeficiency. CDR3 size: 14 residues. The V and J ends lost 4 bases and 6 bases, in that order; junction bases with no gene match: 0. The germline V gene encodes CDR1 SGHTA and CDR2 FQGNSA. Study results and caveats: Reportedly, TCR beta sequences from common variable immunodeficiency showed fewer deletions and N-nucleotide insertions.

This table comes from immunoSEQ multiplex PCR, and its TCRdb copy is limited to in-frame clones, with some not included. This sample shows over 15,000 clones and no singletons; more than 12% rests with the ten largest. The TCR sequence derives from a human donor with common variable immunodeficiency. The sample comprised peripheral blood mononuclear cells. The chain couples TRBV7-2 to TRBJ2-2; TRBD2 aligns across 12 bases. CDR3 sequence: CASSSSGGAGELFF. CDR3 DNA, as far as it was read: TGTGCCAGCAGCTCTAGCGGGGGGGCCGGGGAG. The variable domain in full, with the rest retrieved from reference TRBV7-2 and TRBJ2-2, is GAGVSQSPSNKVTEKGKDVELRCDPISGHTALYWYRQSLGQGLEFLIYFQGNSAPDKSGLPSDRFSAERTGGSVSTLTIQRTQQEDSAVYLCASSSSGGAGELFFGEGSRLTVL.